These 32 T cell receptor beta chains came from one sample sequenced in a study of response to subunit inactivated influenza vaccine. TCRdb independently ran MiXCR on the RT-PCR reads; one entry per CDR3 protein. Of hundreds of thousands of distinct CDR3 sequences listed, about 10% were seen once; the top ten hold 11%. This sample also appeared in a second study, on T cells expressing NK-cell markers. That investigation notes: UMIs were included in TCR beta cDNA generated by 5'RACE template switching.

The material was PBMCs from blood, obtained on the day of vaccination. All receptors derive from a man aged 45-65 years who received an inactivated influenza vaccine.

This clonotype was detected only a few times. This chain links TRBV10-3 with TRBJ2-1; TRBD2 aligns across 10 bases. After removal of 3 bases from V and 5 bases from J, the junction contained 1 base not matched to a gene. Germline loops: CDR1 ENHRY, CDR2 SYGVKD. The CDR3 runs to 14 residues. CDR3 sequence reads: CAISDTSGDNEQFF. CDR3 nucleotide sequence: TGTGCCATCAGTGACACTAGCGGGGACAATGAGCAGTTCTTC.

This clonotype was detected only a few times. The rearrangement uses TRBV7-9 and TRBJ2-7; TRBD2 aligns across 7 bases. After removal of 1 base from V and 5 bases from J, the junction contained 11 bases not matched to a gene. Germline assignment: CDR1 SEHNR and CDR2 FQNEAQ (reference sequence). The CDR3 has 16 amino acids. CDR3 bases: TGTGCCAGCAGCTTAGAGGCTAGCGGCCCTTATGACGAGCAGTACTTC. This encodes CASSLEASGPYDEQYF. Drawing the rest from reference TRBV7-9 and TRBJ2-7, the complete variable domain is DTGVSQNPRHKITKRGQNVTFRCDPISEHNRLYWYRQTLGQGPEFLTYFQNEAQLEKSRLLSDRFSAERPKGSFSTLEIQRTEQGDSAMYLCASSLEASGPYDEQYFGPGTRLTVT.

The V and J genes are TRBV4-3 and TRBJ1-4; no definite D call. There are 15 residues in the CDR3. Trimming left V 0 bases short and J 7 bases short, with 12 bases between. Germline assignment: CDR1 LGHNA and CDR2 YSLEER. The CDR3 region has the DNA TGCGCCAGCAGCCAAGATTCCCGAGGTGGTGAAAAACTGTTTTTT. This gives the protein CASSQDSRGGEKLFF.

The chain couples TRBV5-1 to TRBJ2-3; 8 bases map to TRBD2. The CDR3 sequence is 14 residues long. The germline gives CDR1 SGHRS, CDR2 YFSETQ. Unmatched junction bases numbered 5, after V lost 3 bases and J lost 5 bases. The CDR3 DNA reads TGCGCCAGCAGCTGGAGCGGGGGTGGAGATACGCAGTATTTT. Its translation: CASSWSGGGDTQYF.

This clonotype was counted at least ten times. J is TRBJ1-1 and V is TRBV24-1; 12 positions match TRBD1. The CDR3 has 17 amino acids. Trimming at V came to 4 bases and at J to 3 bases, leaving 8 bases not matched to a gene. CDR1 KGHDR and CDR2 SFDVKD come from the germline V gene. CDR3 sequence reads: CATSEPGTGGLDTEAFF. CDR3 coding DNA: TGTGCCACCAGTGAGCCCGGGACAGGGGGCCTAGACACTGAAGCTTTCTTT.

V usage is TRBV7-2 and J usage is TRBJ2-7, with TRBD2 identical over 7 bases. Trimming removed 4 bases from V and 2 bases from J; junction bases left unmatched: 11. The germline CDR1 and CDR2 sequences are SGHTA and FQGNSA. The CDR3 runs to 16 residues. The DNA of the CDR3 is TGTGCCAGCAGCTCCCACGCCGCGGGAGCCACCTACGAGCAGTACTTC. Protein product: CASSSHAAGATYEQYF.

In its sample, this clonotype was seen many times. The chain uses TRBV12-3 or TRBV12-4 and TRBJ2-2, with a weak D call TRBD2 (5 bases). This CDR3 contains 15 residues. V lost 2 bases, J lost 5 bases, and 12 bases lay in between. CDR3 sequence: CASSLIGKSTGELFF. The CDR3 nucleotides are TGTGCCAGCAGTTTAATCGGGAAGAGTACCGGGGAGCTGTTTTTT.

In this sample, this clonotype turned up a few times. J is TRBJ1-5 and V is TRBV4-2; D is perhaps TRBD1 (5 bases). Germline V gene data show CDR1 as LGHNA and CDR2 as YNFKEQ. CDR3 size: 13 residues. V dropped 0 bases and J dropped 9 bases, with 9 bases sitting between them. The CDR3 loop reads CASSQEGGLPQHF. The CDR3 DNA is TGTGCCAGCAGCCAAGAGGGGGGACTGCCCCAGCATTTT.

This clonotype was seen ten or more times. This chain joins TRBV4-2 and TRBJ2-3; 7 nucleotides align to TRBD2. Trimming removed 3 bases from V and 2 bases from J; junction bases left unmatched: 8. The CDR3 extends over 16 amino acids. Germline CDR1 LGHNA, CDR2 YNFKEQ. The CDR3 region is CASSQWEGGNTDTQYF. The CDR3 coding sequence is TGTGCCAGCAGCCAGTGGGAGGGCGGAAACACAGATACGCAGTATTTT.

CDR3 in DNA: TGTGCCACCAAATCCGGGGAAGAGACCCAGTACTTC. This encodes CATKSGEETQYF. J is TRBJ2-5 and V is TRBV24-1; possibly TRBD2 for D (5 bases). V gave up 8 bases and J gave up 3 bases, with 9 bases separating them. The CDR3 runs 12 residues. Looked up from germline, CDR1 is KGHDR and CDR2 is SFDVKD.

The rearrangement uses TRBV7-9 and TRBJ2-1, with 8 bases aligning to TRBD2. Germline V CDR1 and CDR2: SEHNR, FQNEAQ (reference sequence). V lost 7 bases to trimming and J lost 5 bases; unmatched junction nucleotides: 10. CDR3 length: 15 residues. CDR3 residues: CASTKGGGMDNEQFF. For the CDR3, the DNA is TGTGCCAGCACCAAGGGCGGGGGGATGGACAATGAGCAGTTCTTC.

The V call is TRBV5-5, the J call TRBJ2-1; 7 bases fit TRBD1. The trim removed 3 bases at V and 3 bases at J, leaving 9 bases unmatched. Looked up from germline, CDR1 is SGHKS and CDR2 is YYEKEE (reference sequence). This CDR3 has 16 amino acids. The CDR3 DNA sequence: TGTGCCAGCAGCTCCCCCCAGGGGGAAGTCTACAATGAGCAGTTCTTC. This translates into CASSSPQGEVYNEQFF.

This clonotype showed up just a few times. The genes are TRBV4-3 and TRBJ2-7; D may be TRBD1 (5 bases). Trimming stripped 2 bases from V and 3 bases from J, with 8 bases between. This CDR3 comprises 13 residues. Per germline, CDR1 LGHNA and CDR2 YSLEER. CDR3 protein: CASSQRQYYEQYF. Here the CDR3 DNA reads TGCGCCAGCAGCCAACGACAGTACTACGAGCAGTACTTC.

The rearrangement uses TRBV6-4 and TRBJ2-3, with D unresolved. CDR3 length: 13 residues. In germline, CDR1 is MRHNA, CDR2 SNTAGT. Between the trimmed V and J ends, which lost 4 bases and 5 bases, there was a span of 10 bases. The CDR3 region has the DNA TGTGCCAGCAGTGTTCAGGTCGGAGATACGCAGTATTTT. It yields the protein CASSVQVGDTQYF.

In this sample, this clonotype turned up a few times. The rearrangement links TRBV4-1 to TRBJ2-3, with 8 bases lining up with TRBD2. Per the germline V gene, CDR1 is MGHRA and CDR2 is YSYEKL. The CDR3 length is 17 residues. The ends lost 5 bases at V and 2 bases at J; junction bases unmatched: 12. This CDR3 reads CASSRRGAPLNTDTQYF. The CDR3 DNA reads TGCGCCAGCAGCAGGCGGGGGGCCCCTCTAAACACAGATACGCAGTATTTT.

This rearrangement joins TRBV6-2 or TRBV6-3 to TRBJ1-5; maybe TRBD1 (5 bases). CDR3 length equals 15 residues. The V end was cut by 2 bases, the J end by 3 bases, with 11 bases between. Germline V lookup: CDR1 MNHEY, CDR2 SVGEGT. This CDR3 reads CASSYGGTYNQPQHF. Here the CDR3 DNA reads TGTGCCAGCAGTTACGGGGGGACCTACAATCAGCCCCAGCATTTT.

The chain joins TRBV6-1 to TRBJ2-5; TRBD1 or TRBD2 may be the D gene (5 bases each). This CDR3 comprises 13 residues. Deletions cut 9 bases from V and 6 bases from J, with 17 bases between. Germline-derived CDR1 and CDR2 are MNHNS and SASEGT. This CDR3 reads CASRVTGPQTQYF. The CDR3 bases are TGTGCCAGTCGGGTCACGGGACCACAGACCCAGTACTTC.

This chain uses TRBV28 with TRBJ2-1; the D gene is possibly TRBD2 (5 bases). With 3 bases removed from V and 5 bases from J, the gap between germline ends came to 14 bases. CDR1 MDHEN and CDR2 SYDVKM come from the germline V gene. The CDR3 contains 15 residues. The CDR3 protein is CASSFTRERNNEQFF. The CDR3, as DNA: TGTGCCAGCAGTTTTACTAGGGAGCGAAACAATGAGCAGTTCTTC.

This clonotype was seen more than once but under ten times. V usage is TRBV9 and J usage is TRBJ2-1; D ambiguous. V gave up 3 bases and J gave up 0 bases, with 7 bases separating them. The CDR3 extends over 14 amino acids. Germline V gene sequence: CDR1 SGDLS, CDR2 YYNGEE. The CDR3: CASSAKTSYNEQFF. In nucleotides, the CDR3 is TGTGCCAGCAGCGCTAAAACCTCCTACAATGAGCAGTTCTTC.

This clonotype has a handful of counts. Written as DNA, the CDR3 is TGCGCCAGCAGCTCGGGACAGGGGTGGGCCACTGAAGCTTTCTTT. This gives the protein CASSSGQGWATEAFF. This rearrangement joins TRBV5-1 to TRBJ1-1; 10 nucleotides match TRBD1. Germline V gene sequence: CDR1 SGHRS, CDR2 YFSETQ. CDR3 size: 15 residues. V was pared by 3 bases and J by 4 bases, with 6 bases of the junction left unmatched.

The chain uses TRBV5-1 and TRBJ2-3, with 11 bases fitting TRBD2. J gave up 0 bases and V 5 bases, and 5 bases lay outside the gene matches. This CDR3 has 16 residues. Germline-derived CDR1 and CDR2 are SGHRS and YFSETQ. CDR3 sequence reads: CASRPGTSGSTDTQYF. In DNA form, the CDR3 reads TGCGCCAGCAGACCCGGGACTAGCGGAAGCACAGATACGCAGTATTTT.

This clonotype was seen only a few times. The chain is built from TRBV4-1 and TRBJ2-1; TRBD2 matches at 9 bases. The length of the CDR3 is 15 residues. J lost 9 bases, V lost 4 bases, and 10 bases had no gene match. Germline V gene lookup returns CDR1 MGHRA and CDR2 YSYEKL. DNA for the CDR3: TGCGCCAGCAGCCGACCCCCCGCGGGAGGGCTTGAGCAGTTCTTC. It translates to CASSRPPAGGLEQFF.

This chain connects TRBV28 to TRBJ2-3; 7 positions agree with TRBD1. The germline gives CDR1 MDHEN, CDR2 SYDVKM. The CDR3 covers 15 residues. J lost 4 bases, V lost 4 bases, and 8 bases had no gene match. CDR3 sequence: CASSSKRQGADTQYF. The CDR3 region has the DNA TGTGCCAGCAGTTCCAAGCGACAGGGCGCAGATACGCAGTATTTT.

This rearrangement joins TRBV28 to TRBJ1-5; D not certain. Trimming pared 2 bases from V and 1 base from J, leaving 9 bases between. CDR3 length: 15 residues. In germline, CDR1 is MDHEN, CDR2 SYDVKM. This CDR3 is CASSLLDESNQPQHF. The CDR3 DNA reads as TGTGCCAGCAGTTTACTTGACGAAAGCAATCAGCCCCAGCATTTT.

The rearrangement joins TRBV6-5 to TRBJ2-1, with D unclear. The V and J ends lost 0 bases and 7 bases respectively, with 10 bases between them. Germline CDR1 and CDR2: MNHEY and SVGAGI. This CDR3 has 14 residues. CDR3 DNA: TGTGCCAGCAGTTACTCCCCCAGTATAAATGAGCAGTTCTTC. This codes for CASSYSPSINEQFF.

The CDR3 loop reads CSASGRAFGNQPQHF. DNA of the CDR3: TGCAGTGCTAGTGGGAGGGCTTTTGGAAATCAGCCCCAGCATTTT. This rearrangement joins TRBV20-1 to TRBJ1-5; D is undetermined. The CDR3 is 15 residues long. The germline gives CDR1 DFQATT, CDR2 SNEGSKA (reference sequence). V lost 3 bases and J lost 4, with 16 bases in between.

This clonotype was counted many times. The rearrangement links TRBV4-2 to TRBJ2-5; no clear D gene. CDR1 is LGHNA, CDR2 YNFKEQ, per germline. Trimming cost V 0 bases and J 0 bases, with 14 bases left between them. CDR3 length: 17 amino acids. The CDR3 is CASSQDPIMGYQETQYF. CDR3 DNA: TGTGCCAGCAGCCAAGACCCCATTATGGGTTACCAAGAGACCCAGTACTTC.

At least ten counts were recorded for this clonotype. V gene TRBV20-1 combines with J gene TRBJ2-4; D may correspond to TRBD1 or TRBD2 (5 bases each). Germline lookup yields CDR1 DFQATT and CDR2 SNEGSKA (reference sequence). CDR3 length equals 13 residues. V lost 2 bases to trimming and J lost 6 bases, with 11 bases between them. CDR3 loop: CSARSGLVNIQYF. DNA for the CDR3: TGCAGTGCTAGATCGGGGCTGGTAAACATTCAGTACTTC.

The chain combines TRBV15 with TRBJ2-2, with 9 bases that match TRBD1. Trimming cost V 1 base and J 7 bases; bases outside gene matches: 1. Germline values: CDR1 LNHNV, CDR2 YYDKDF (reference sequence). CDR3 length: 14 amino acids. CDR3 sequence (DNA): TGTGCCACCAGCAGAGGACAGGGGGACGGGGAGCTGTTTTTT. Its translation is CATSRGQGDGELFF.

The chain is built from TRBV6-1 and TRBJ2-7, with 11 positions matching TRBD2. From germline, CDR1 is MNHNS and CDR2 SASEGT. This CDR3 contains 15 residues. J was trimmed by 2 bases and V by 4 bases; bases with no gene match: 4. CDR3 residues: CASSGVAGGPYEQYF. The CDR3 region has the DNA TGTGCCAGCAGTGGAGTAGCGGGAGGGCCCTACGAGCAGTACTTC.

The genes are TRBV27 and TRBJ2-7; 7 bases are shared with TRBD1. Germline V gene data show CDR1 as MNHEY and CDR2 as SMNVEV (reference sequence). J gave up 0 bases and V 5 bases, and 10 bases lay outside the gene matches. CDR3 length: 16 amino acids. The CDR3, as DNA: TGTGCCAGCAGTAGGGGGCTAACAGGGGCCTCCTACGAGCAGTACTTC. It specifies CASSRGLTGASYEQYF.

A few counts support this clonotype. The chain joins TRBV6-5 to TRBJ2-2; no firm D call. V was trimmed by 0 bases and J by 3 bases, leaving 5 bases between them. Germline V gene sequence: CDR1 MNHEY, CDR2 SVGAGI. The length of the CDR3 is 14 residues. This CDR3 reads CASSYSQYTGELFF. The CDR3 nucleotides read TGTGCCAGCAGTTACTCTCAGTACACCGGGGAGCTGTTTTTT.